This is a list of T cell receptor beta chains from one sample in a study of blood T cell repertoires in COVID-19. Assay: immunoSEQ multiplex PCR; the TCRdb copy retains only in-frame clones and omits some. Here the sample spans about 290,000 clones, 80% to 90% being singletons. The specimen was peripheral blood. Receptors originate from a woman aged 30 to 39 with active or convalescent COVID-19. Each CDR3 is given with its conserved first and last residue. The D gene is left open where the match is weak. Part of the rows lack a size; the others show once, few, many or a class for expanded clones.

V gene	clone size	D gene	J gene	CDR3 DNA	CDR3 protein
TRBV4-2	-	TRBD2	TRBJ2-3	TGTGCCAGCAGCCAAACGAAAGCGGGGGGGCCTACAGATACGCAGTATTTT	CASSQTKAGGPTDTQYF
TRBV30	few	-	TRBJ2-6	TGTGCCTGGAGTCTACCCGCTGGGGCCAACGTCCTGACTTTC	CAWSLPAGANVLTF
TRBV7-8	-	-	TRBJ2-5	TGTGCCAGCAGCTTAGGGGTAGGAGGAGAGACCCAGTACTTC	CASSLGVGGETQYF
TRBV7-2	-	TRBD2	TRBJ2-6	TGTGCCAGCAGCCGTACTAGCGGATTTAGCTCTGGGGCCAACGTCCTGACTTTC	CASSRTSGFSSGANVLTF
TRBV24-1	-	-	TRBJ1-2	TGTGCCACCTCTCCGACAGGAGATAACTATGGCTACACCTTC	CATSPTGDNYGYTF
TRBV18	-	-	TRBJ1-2	TGTGCCAGCTCACCCCGACTGGGGGCGACCATATCCTACACCTTC	CASSPRLGATISYTF
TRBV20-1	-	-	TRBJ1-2	TGCAGTGCTAGTACTGCTAACTATGGCTACACCTTC	CSASTANYGYTF
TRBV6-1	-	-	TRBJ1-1	TGTGCCAGCAGTGTCCACTTTGGACAGCTGAACACTGAAGCTTTCTTT	CASSVHFGQLNTEAFF
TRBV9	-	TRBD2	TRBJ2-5	TGTGCCAGCAGCGGTGTACTAGCGGGGGCAGAGACCCAGTACTTC	CASSGVLAGAETQYF
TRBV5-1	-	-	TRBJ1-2	TGCGCCAGCAGCTTGGGGCTTATTAACTATGGCTACACCTTC	CASSLGLINYGYTF
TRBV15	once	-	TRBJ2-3	TGTGCCACCAGCAGGACTTTGGAAACATCTCACACAGATACGCAGTATTTT	CATSRTLETSHTDTQYF
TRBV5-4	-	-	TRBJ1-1	TGTGCCAGCACCCACATACAGGGAGACCCTGAAGCTTTCTTT	CASTHIQGDPEAFF
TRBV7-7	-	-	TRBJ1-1	TGTGCTAGCAGCCCGACCCTACCCTTAGCGGATGGGGGGGCCAACACTGAAGCTTTCTTT	CASSPTLPLADGGANTEAFF
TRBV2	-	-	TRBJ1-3	TGTGCCAGCAGAAGCACCCCGGGACTCGCTGGAAACACCATATATTTT	CASRSTPGLAGNTIYF
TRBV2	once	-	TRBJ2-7	TGTGCCAGCAGTGGGTTAGTAATCTACGAGCAGTACTTC	CASSGLVIYEQYF
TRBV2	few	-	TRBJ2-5	TGTGCCAGCAGTGGGGGGGGCCGGGAGACCCAGTACTTC	CASSGGGRETQYF
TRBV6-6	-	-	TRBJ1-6	TGTGCCAGCAGTTACCCGGTTTCGGCCCTCCACTTT	CASSYPVSALHF
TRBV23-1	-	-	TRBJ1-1	TGCGCCAGTAAAAGAAGACAGGAGCCGAACACTGAAGCTTTCTTT	CASKRRQEPNTEAFF
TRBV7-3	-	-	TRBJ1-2	TGTGCCAGCTCTTCCGAGCCAGGGGTCACCTATGGCTACACCTTC	CASSSEPGVTYGYTF
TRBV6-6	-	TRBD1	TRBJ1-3	TGTGCCAGCAGTAAAACAGGGGCTGACACCATATATTTT	CASSKTGADTIYF
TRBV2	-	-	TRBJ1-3	TGTGCCAGCAGTGGGGGCGGTGAGAGGTCTGGAAACACCATATATTTT	CASSGGGERSGNTIYF
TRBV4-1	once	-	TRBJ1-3	TGCGCCAGCAGCCAAGAGCGGGGGGCCTACTCTGGAAACACCATATATTTT	CASSQERGAYSGNTIYF
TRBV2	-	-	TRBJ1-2	TGTGCCAGCATACAGGGAGTCGGCTATGGCTACACCTTC	CASIQGVGYGYTF
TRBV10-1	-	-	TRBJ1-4	TGCGCCAGCAGTGAAGGGGGGGGAGCCTATGAAAAACTGTTTTTT	CASSEGGGAYEKLFF
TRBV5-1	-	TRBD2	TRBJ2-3	TGCGCCAGCAGCTTGTACTTCGCGGGGGGGCAAAATACGCAGTATTTT	CASSLYFAGGQNTQYF
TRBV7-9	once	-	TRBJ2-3	TGTGCCAGCAGCTTAGGGGGGCCTCAGTCGCAGTATTTT	CASSLGGPQSQYF
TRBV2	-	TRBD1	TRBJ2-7	TGTGCCAGCAGGAGGACAGGGTCCGAGCAGTACTTC	CASRRTGSEQYF
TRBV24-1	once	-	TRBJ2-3	TGTGCCACCAGTGATCCGGGGTGGGTAGTGGGGTCGTCAGATACGCAGTATTTT	CATSDPGWVVGSSDTQYF
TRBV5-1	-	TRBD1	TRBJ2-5	TGCGCCAGCAGCTCGGGACAGTTCCAAGAGACCCAGTACTTC	CASSSGQFQETQYF
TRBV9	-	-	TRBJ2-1	TGTGCCAGCAGCGTAGGGGACTCCGCCTACAATGAGCAGTTCTTC	CASSVGDSAYNEQFF
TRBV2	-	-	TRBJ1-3	TGTGCCAGCAGTGAAACCCCGGGGGACACCATATATTTT	CASSETPGDTIYF
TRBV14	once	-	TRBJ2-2	TGTGCCAGCAGACGGGGACAGAACACCGGGGAGCTGTTTTTT	CASRRGQNTGELFF
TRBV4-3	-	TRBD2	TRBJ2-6	TGCGCCAGCAGCCCCCCGAGGGCTAGCGGGGCCTCTGGGGCCAACGTCCTGACTTTC	CASSPPRASGASGANVLTF
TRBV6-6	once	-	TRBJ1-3	TGTGCCAGCAGTTACTCGGGGGGAATCTCTGGAAACACCATATATTTT	CASSYSGGISGNTIYF
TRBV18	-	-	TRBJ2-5	TGTGCCAGCTCACCACCTAGTACGGAGACCCAGTACTTC	CASSPPSTETQYF
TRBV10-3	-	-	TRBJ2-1	TGTGCCATCAGTGATAGGGCAGGGGGGTTGTACAATGAGCAGTTCTTC	CAISDRAGGLYNEQFF
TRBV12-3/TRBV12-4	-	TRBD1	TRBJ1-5	TGTGCCAGCAGCCCGCGGACAGGGTACCCCCAGCATTTT	CASSPRTGYPQHF
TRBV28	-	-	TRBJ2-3	TGTGCCAGCAGTTACCCTCAGGGAGATACGCAGTATTTT	CASSYPQGDTQYF
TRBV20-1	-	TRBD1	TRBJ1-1	TGCAGTGCTAGTCAGCGTCAGGGGGGCACTGAAGCTTTCTTT	CSASQRQGGTEAFF
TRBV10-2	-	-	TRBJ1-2	TGCGCCAGTCGACAGGCCGATTATGGCTACACCTTC	CASRQADYGYTF
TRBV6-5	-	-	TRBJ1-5	TGTGCCAGCAGGCCGCACCAACGGGGTCAGCCCCAGCATTTT	CASRPHQRGQPQHF
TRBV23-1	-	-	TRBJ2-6	TGCGCCAGCAGTCATGAACGAGTTCGGTTCTCTGGGGCCAACGTCCTGACTTTC	CASSHERVRFSGANVLTF
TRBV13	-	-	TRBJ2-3	TGTGCCAGCAGCCTGACAGGATTCTTCACAGATACGCAGTATTTT	CASSLTGFFTDTQYF
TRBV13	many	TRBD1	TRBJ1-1	TGTGCCAGCAGCAATGCCGGGACAGGGAACACTGAAGCTTTCTTT	CASSNAGTGNTEAFF
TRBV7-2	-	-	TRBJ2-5	TGTGCCAGCAGCTTAGAAGGAGGAGAAGAGACCCAGTACTTC	CASSLEGGEETQYF
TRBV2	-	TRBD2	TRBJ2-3	TGTGCCAGCATTCCGACTAGCGGGGGCCCGGGAACGCAGTATTTT	CASIPTSGGPGTQYF
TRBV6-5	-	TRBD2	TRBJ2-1	TGTGCCAGCAGTTTAGCGGGGGGGCCGAATGAGCAGTTCTTC	CASSLAGGPNEQFF
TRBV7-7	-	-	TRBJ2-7	TGTGCTAGCAGCCCTGGTCAGGGCATCTCCTACGAGCAGTACTTC	CASSPGQGISYEQYF
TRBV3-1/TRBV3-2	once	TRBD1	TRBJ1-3	TGTGCCAGCAGTCGGGACAGGGGGAGTTACACCATATATTTT	CASSRDRGSYTIYF
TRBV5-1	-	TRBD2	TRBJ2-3	TGCGCCAGCAGCTCCGGGACTAGCGGGGGCCGAAGGTATTTT	CASSSGTSGGRRYF
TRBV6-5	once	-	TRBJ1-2	TGTGCCAGCAGTTACTCACAGGGATCATACTATGGCTACACCTTC	CASSYSQGSYYGYTF
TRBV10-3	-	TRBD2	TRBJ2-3	TGTGCCATCAGTGGGAGCGGGGGGTTGGATACGCAGTATTTT	CAISGSGGLDTQYF
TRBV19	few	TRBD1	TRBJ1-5	TGTGCCAGTAGTAGGGACAGGGGACAGCCCCAGCATTTT	CASSRDRGQPQHF
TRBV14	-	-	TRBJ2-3	TGTGCCAGCAGCCAAGTAGGAGGGTTCGATACGCAGTATTTT	CASSQVGGFDTQYF
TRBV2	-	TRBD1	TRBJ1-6	TGTGCCAGCAGTGTTGGACAGGGCGATAATTCACCCCTCCACTTT	CASSVGQGDNSPLHF
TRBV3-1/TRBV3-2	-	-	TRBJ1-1	TGTGCCAGCAGCCCGGCCCGGGGGGCCGTGAACACTGAAGCTTTCTTT	CASSPARGAVNTEAFF
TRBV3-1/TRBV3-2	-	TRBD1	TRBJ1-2	TGTGCCAGCAGCTTCGGGACAGTCTATGGCTACACCTTC	CASSFGTVYGYTF